This T cell receptor beta chain was identified in a study of cytomegalovirus exposure and HLA in healthy donors. Study summary: Within the Caucasian-associated ancestry cluster were 81% of the approximately 400 genotyped donors. General observations from the study: Researchers catalogued over 150 TCR beta chains as cytomegalovirus-associated.

Germline lookup yields CDR1 SGDLS and CDR2 YYNGEE. The CDR3 contains 15 residues. With 4 bases clipped from V and 5 bases from J, the junction kept 6 bases outside the gene matches. It was with 60 Vbeta and 13 Jbeta primers that the PCR ran. The table came from immunoSEQ multiplex PCR; TCRdb's copy has only in-frame clones and leaves some out. There are about 140,000 clones in the sample; around 82% occur only once, and about 3.2% lies in the top ten. On this clone: Its target is unknown.

The V call is TRBV9, the J call TRBJ1-5; 10 bases agree with TRBD1. The sequence was collected from a man younger than 35 in good health and CMV-seropositive. Sequencing was performed on PBMCs. In DNA form, the CDR3 reads TGTGCCAGCAGCCCAGGAGACAGGGGGCATCAGCCCCAGCATTTT. Amino acids: CASSPGDRGHQPQHF. Supplemented by reference TRBV9 and TRBJ1-5, the full variable domain reads DSGVTQTPKHLITATGQRVTLRCSPRSGDLSVYWYQQSLDQGLQFLIQYYNGEERAKGNILERFSAQQFPDLHSELNLSSLELGDSALYFCASSPGDRGHQPQHFGDGTRLSIL.